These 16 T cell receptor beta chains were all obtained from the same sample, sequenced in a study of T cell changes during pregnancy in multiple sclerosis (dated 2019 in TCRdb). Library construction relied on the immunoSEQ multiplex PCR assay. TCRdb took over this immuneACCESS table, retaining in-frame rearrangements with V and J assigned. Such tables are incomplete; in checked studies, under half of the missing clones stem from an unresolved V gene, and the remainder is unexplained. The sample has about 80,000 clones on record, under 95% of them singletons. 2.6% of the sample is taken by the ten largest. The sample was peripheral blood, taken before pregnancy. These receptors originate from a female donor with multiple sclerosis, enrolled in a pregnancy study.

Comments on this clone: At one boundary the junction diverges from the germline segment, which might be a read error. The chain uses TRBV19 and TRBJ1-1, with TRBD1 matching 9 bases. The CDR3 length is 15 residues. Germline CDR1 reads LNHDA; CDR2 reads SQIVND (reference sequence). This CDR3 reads CASSIGGTGNAEAFF. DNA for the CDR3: TGTGCCAGTAGTATCGGGGGGACAGGGAACGCTGAAGCTTTCTTT.

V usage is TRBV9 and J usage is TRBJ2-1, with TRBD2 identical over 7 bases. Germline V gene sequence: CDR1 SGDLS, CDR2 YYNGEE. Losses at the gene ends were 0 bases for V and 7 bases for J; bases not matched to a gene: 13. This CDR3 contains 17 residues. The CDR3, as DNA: TGTGCCAGCAGCGTAGACCCCCCAGCGGGAAGAATAAATGAGCAGTTCTTC. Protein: CASSVDPPAGRINEQFF.

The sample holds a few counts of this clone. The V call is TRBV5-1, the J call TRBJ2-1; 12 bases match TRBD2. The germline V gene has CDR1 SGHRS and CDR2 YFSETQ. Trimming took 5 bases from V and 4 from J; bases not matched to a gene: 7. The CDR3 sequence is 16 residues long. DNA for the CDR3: TGCGCCAGCAGACCGGGACTAGCGGGCCGGTACAATGAGCAGTTCTTC. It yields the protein CASRPGLAGRYNEQFF.

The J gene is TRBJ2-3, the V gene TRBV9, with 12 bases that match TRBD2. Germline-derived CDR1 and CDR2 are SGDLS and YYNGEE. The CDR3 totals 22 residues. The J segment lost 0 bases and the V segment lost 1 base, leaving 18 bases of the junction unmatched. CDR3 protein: CASSVSSKPWASGRDSTDTQYF. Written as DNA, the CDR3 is TGTGCCAGCAGCGTATCAAGTAAACCGTGGGCTAGCGGGAGGGATAGCACAGATACGCAGTATTTT.

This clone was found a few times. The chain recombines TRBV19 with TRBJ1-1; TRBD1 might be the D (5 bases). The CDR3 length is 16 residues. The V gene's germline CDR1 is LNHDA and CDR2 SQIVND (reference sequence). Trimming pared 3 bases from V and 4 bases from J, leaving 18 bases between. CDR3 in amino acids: CASSILRLTGPTEAFF. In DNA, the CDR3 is TGTGCCAGTAGTATCCTTCGACTCACAGGACCCACTGAAGCTTTCTTT.

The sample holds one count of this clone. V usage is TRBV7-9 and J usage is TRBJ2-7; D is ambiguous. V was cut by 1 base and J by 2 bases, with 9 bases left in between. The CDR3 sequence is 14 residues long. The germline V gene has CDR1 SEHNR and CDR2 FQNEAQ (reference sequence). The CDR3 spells CASSLGRVPYEQYF. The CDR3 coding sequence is TGTGCCAGCAGCTTAGGCCGGGTGCCCTACGAGCAGTACTTC.

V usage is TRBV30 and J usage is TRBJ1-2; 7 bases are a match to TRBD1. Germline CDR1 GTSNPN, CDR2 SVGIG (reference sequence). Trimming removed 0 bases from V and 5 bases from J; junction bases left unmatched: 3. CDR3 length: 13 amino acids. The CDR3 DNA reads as TGTGCCTGGAGTGTAGGGGACAGTTATGGCTACACCTTC. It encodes CAWSVGDSYGYTF.

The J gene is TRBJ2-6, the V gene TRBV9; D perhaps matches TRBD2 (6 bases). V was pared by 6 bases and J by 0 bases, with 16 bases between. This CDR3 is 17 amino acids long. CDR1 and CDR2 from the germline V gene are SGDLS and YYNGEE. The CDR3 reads CASTPSATSSGANVLTF. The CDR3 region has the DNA TGTGCCAGCACCCCTAGCGCAACGAGCTCTGGGGCCAACGTCCTGACTTTC.

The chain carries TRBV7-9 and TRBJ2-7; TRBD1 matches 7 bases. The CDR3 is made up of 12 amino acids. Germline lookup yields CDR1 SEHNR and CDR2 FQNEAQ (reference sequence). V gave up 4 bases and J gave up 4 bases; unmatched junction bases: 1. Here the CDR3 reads CASSSGQYEQYF. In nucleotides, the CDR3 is TGTGCCAGCAGCTCGGGACAGTACGAGCAGTACTTC.

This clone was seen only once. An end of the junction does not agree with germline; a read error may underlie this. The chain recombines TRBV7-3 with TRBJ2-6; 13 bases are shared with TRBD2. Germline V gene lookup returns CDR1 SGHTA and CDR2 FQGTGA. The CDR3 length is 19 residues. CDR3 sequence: CASSPTPGTSGTGANVLTF. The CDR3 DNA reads TGTGCCAGCAGCCCAACCCCCGGGACTAGCGGGACTGGGGCCAACGTCCTAACTTTC.

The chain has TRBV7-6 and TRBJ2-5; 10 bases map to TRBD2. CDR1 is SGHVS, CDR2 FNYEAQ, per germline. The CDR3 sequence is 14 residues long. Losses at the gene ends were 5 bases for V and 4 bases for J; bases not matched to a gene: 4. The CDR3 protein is CASSLVAGGETQYF. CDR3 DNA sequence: TGTGCCAGCAGCCTGGTAGCGGGGGGAGAGACCCAGTACTTC.

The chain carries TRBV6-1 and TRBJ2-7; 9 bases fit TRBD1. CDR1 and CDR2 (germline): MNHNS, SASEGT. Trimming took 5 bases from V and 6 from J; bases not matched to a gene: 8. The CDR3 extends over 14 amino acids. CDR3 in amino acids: CASSTRTGAVEQYF. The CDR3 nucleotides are TGTGCCAGCAGTACCCGGACAGGGGCAGTCGAGCAGTACTTC.

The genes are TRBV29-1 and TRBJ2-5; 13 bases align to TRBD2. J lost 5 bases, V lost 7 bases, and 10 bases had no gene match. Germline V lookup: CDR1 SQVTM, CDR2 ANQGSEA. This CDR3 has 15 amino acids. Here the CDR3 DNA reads TGCAGCGAACTCAAACTAGCGGGAGGGCCCGAGACCCAGTACTTC. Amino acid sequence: CSELKLAGGPETQYF.

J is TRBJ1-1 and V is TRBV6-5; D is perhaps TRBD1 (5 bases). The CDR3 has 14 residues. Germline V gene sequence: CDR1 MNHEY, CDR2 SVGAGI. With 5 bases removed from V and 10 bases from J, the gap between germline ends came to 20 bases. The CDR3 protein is CASSQNRRSSGAFF. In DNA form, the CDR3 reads TGTGCCAGCAGTCAAAACAGGCGATCTTCGGGAGCTTTCTTT.

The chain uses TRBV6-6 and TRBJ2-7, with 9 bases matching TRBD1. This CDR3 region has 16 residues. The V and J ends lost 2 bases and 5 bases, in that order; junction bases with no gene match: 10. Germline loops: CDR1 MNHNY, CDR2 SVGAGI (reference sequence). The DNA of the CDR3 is TGTGCCAGCAGTTACAGCATCGGACAGGGGATGAACGAGCAGTACTTC. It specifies CASSYSIGQGMNEQYF.

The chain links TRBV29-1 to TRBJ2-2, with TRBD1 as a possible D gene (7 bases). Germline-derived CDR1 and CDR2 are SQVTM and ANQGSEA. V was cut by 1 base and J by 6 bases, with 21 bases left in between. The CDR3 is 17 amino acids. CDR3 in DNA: TGCAGCGTTGAAGGGGACAGTAGCCCAAGGGGGGCCGGGGAGCTGTTTTTT. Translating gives CSVEGDSSPRGAGELFF.